This TCR beta chain was sequenced for a study of T cell responses to AZD1222 COVID-19 vaccine (dated by TCRdb to the early 2020s). The study in broad terms: Because spike-specific TCR depth and breadth did not differ between the two schedules, AZD1222 recipients who got a second dose at roughly 4 weeks were pooled with those who got a second dose at roughly 12 weeks. TCR sequencing was performed for about 250 trial participants, of whom about 200 were given two doses of AZD1222 and roughly 25 were given two doses of MenACWY control vaccine. Enrollment into the trials was organized by age into subgroups of 18-55, 56-69 and 70-plus years, and those subgroups contained roughly 160, 29 and 62 TCR-sequenced participants, respectively. Results the study describes overall, beyond this receptor: Reportedly, close to half of the unique spike-specific TCRs recognized epitopes lying outside the regions that are mutated in the B.1.351 and B.1.1.7 variants. Because no day 14 peak-response samples were available, repertoires were characterized only after the peak T cell response. Conclusions about previously exposed vaccinees are limited because only six or seven AZD1222 recipients were SARS-CoV-2 seropositive at baseline. In the small 56-69-year group, the increase in depth fell short of significance, most likely because of low power. After two AZD1222 doses, spike-specific TCR breadth and depth were significantly higher than at day 0 and than in MenACWY recipients. The vaccine-associated CD4 TCRs covered the entire spike protein, and the dominant responses fell in regions 160-218 and 743-854. Most participants were white British and females outnumbered males, and the authors suggested that clonal diversity may have been underestimated.

Note on this clone: Its target antigen remains unknown. Base qualities are missing; no much larger clone stands one base away.

Reading from cysteine to phenylalanine, the CDR3 counts 17 amino acids. Just the 51-base CDR3 DNA is kept, in frame starting at base 1. The germline V gene yields SGHTS for CDR1 and YDEGEE for CDR2. V sheds 2 bases and J sheds 3 bases, leaving 18 bases between their ends. The time point label on this specimen signifies: baseline before first vaccination. Vaccinee samples came from UK trials COV001 and COV002, including a single-blind randomized controlled phase 2/3 trial of AZD1222 (ChAdOx1 nCoV-19) in healthy adults. Trial participant PBMC samples were collected at day 0 and day 28 after the second dose for TCRbeta chain sequencing. The CDR3 regions of human TCRbeta chains were analyzed by immunosequencing. The study's processing was this. Repertoire TCRs were matched against a reference library of SARS-CoV-2-specific TCRs generated with the MIRA antigen-specificity platform. Breadth was defined as the fraction of unique TCRs that were SARS-CoV-2-associated, and depth was defined as the fraction of total T cells that were SARS-CoV-2-associated. Using the MIRA data, every spike-specific TCR was mapped to the spike region that the TCR reacted to and assigned to either a CD4 or a CD8 class. Log10-transformed breadth and depth values were compared by one-way ANOVA with Sidak's multiple comparisons tests. Imported from immuneACCESS, the table was reduced by TCRdb to in-frame sequences with V and J called. These copies leave out some clones; in studies compared against another copy, an unresolved V gene accounts for under half, and the cause of the remainder is not known. V, J and clone size are those of that table, while D and trimming were read from the DNA. Recorded for this sample are approximately 100,000 clones; roughly 90% of them occurred a single time. Over 3.5% of the sample belongs to the ten largest clones.

This receptor was obtained from an adult in good health. This chain is built from TRBV5-8 and TRBJ1-5; 6 matching bases give a weak D call of TRBD1. The sequencing here drew on peripheral blood, taken on day 0 of AZD1222 vaccination. At the DNA level, the sequence is TGTGCCAGCAGCTTTTGGACCACAGGGACGATCAATCAGCCCCAGCATTTT. Its translation is CASSFWTTGTINQPQHF.